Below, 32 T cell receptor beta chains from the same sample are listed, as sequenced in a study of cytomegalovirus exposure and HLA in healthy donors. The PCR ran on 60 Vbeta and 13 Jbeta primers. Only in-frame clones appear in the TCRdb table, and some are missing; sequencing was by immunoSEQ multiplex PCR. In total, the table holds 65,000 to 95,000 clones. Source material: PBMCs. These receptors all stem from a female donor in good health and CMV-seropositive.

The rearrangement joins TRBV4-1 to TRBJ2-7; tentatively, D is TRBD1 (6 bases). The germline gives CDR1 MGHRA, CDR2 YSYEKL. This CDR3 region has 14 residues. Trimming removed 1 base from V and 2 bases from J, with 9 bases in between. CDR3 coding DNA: TGCGCCAGCAGCCAAGTACAGGGACCCTACGAGCAGTACTTC. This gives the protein CASSQVQGPYEQYF.

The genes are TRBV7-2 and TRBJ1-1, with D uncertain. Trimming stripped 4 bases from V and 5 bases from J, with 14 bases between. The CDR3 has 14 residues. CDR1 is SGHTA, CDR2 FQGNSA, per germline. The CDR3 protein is CASSSRRGETEAFF. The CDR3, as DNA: TGTGCCAGCAGCTCCCGCCGCGGGGAGACTGAAGCTTTCTTT.

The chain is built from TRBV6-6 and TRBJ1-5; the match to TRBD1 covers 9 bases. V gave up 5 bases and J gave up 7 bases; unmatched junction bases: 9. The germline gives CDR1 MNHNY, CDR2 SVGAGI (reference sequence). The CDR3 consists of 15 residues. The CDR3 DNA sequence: TGTGCCAGCAGTGCTGGGACAGGGAATGGCCAGCCCCAGCATTTT. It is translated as CASSAGTGNGQPQHF.

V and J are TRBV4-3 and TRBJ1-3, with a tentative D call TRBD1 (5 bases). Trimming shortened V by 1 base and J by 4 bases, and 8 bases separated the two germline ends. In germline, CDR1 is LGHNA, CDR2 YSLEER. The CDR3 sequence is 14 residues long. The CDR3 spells CASSQGTKGNTIYF. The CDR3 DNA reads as TGCGCCAGCAGCCAAGGGACAAAAGGAAACACCATATATTTT.

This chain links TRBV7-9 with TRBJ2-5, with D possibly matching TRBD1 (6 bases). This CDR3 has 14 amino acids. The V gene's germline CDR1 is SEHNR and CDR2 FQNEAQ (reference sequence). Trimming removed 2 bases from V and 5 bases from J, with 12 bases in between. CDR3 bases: TGTGCCAGCAGCTTAACACAGGGAGTGGAGACCCAGTACTTC. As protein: CASSLTQGVETQYF.

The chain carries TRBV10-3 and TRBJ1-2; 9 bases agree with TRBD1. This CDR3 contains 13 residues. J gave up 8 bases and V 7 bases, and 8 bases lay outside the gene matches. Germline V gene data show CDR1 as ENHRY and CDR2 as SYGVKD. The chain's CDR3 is CAIKWGQGGGYTF. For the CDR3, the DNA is TGTGCCATCAAATGGGGACAGGGAGGAGGCTACACCTTC.

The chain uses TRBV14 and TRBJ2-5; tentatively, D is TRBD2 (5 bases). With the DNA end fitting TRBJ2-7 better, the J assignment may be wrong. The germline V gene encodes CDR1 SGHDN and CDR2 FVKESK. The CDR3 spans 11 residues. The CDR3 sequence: CASSDYYEQYF. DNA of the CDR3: TGTGCCAGCAGCGACTACTACGAGCAGTACTTC.

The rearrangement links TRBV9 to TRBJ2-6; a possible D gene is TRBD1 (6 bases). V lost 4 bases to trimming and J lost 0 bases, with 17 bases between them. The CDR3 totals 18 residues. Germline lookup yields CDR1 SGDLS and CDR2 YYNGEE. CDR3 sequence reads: CASSSNRQDYSGANVLTF. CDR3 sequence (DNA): TGTGCCAGCAGCTCCAACCGACAGGATTACTCTGGGGCCAACGTCCTGACTTTC.

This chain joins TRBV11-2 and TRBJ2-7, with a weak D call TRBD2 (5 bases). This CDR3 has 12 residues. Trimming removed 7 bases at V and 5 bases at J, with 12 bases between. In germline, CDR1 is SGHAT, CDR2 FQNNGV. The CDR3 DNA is TGTGCCAGCACCTCGGGCGGGCACGAGCAGTACTTC. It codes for CASTSGGHEQYF.

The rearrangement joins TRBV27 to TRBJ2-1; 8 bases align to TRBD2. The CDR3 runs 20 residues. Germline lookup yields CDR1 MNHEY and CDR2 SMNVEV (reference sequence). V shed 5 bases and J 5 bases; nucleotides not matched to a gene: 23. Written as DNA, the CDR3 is TGTGCCAGCAGTCCTAATGGGGTAGCGGGACCGATAAAAAACAACAATGAGCAGTTCTTC. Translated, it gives CASSPNGVAGPIKNNNEQFF.

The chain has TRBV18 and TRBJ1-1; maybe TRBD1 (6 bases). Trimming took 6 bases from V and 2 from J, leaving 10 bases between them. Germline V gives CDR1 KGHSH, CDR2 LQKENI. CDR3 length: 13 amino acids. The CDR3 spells CASSQQGNTEAFF. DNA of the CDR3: TGTGCCAGCTCCCAACAGGGTAACACTGAAGCTTTCTTT.

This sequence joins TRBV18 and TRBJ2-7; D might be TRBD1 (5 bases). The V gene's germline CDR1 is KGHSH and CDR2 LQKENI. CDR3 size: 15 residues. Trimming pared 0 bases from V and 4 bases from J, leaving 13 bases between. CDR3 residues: CASSPPVREPYEQYF. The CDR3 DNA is TGTGCCAGCTCACCACCGGTCAGGGAACCTTACGAGCAGTACTTC. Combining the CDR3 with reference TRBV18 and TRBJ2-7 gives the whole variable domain NAGVMQNPRHLVRRRGQEARLRCSPMKGHSHVYWYRQLPEEGLKFMVYLQKENIIDESGMPKERFSAEFPKEGPSILRIQQVVRGDSAAYFCASSPPVREPYEQYFGPGTRLTVT.

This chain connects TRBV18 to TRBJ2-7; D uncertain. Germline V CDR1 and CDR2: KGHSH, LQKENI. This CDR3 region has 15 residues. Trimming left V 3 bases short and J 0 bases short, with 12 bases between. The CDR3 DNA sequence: TGTGCCAGCTCACCCTGGTCCCTGAGCTCCTACGAGCAGTACTTC. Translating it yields CASSPWSLSSYEQYF. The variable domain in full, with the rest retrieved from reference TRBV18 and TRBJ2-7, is NAGVMQNPRHLVRRRGQEARLRCSPMKGHSHVYWYRQLPEEGLKFMVYLQKENIIDESGMPKERFSAEFPKEGPSILRIQQVVRGDSAAYFCASSPWSLSSYEQYFGPGTRLTVT.

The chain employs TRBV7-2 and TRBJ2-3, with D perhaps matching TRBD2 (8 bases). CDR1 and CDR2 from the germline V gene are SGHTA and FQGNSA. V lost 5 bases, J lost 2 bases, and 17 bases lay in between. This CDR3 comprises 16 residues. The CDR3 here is CASSVGTRGHTDTQYF. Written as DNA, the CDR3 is TGTGCCAGCAGCGTTGGGACTAGGGGGCACACAGATACGCAGTATTTT.

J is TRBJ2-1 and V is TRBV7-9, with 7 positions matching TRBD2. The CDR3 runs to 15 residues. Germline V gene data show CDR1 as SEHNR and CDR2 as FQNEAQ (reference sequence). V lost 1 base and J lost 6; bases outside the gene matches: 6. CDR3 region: CASSLVEGGVNEQFF. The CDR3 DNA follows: TGTGCCAGCAGCTTAGTCGAGGGAGGGGTCAATGAGCAGTTCTTC.

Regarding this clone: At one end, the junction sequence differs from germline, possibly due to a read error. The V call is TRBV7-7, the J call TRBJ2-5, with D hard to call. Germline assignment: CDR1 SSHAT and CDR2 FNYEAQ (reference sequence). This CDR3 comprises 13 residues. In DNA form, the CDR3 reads TGTGCTAGCAGCGCAACGAGGCTGGAGACCCAGTACTTC. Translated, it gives CASSATRLETQYF.

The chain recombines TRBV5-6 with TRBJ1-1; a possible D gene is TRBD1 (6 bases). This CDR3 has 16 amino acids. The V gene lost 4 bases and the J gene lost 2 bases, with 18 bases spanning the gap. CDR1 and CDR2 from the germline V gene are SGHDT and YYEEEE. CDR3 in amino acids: CASSPQGFIPNTEAFF. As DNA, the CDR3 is TGTGCCAGCAGCCCACAGGGTTTTATCCCTAACACTGAAGCTTTCTTT.

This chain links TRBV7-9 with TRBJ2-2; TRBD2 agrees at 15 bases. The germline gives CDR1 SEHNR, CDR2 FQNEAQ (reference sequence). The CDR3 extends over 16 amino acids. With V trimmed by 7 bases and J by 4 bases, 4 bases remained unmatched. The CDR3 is CASIRGLAGGTGELFF. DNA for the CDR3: TGTGCCAGCATCAGGGGACTAGCGGGGGGCACCGGGGAGCTGTTTTTT.

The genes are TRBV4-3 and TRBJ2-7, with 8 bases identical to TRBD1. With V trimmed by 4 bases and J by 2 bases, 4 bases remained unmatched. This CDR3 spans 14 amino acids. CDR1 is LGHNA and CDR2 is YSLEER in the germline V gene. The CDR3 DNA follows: TGCGCCAGCAGCCCCTCGGACAGGGCCTACGAGCAGTACTTC. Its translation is CASSPSDRAYEQYF.

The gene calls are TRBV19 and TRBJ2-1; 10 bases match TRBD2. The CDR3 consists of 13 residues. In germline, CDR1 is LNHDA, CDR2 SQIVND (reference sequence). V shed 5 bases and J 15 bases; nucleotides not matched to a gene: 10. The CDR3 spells CASSPSSGGKWFF. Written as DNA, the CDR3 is TGTGCCAGTAGTCCAAGTAGCGGGGGGAAATGGTTCTTC.

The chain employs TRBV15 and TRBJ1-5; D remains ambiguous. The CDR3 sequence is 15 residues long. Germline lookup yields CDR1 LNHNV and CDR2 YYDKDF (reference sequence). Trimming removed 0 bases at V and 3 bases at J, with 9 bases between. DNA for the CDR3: TGTGCCACCAGCAGAGATCGCCAGTACAATCAGCCCCAGCATTTT. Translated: CATSRDRQYNQPQHF.

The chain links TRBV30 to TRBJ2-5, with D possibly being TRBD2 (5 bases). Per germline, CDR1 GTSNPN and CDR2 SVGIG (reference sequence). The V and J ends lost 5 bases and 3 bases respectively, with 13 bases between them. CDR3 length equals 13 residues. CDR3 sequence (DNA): TGTGCCTGGGCCCGGCTAGCTAAAGAGACCCAGTACTTC. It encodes CAWARLAKETQYF.

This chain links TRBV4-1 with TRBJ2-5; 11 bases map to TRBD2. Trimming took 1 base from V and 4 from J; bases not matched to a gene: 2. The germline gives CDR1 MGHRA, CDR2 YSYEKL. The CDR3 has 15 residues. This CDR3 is CASSQGLAGRETQYF. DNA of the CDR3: TGCGCCAGCAGCCAAGGACTAGCGGGGCGAGAGACCCAGTACTTC.

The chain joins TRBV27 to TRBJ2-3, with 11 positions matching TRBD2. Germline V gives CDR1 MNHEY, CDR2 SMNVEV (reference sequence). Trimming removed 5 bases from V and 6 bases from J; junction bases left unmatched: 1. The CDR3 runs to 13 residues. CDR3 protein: CASSASGRDTQYF. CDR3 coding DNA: TGTGCCAGCAGTGCTAGCGGGAGGGATACGCAGTATTTT.

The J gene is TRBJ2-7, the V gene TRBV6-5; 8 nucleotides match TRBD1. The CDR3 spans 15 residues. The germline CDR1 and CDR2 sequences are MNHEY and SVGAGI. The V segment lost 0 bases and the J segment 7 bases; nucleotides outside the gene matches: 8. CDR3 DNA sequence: TGTGCCAGCAGTTACTCGCAGGGGGCCGTTGGGGAGCAGTACTTC. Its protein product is CASSYSQGAVGEQYF.

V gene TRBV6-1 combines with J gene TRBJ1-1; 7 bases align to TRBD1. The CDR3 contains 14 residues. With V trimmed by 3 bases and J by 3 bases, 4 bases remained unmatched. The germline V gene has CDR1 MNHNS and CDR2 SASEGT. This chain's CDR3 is CASSDQTGYTEAFF. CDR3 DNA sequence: TGTGCCAGCAGTGATCAGACAGGGTACACTGAAGCTTTCTTT.

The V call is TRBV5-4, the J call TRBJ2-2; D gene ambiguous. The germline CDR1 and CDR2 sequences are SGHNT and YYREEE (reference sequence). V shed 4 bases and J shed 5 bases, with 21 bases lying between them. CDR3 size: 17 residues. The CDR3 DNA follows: TGTGCCAGCAGCGCCGATTTCGAGAGACATGCTACCGGGGAGCTGTTTTTT. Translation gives CASSADFERHATGELFF.

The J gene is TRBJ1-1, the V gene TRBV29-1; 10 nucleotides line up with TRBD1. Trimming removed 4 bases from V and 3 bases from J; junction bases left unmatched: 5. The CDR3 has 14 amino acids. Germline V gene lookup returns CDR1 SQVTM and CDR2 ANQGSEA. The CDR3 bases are TGCAGCGTTGCGGACAGGGGGACCTACACTGAAGCTTTCTTT. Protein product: CSVADRGTYTEAFF.

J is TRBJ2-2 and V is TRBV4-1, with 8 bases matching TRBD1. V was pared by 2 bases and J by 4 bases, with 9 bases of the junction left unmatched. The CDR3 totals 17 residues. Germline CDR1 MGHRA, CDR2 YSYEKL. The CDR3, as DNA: TGCGCCAGCAGCCAAACCCCCGGGACAGGTCCCACCGGGGAGCTGTTTTTT. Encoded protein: CASSQTPGTGPTGELFF.

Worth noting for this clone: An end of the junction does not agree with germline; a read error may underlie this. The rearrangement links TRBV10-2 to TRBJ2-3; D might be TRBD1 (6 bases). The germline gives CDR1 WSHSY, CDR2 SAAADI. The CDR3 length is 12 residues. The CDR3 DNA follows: TGCGCCAGCAGTGAAGGGGGTTCGGGTAATAACTTT. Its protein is CASSEGGSGNNF.

CDR3 loop: CASSLALAGVSYEQYF. The CDR3 DNA is TGTGCCAGCAGCTTAGCTTTAGCGGGAGTCTCTTACGAGCAGTACTTC. The chain links TRBV11-3 to TRBJ2-7; 9 bases align to TRBD2. V lost 1 base, J lost 4 bases, and 8 bases stayed unmatched. Germline assignment: CDR1 SGHNT and CDR2 YENEEA. The length of the CDR3 is 16 residues.

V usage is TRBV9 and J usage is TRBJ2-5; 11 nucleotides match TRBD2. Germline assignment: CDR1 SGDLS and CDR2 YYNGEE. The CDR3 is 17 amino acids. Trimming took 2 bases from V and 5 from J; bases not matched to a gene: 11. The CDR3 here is CASSVGNSGGAQETQYF. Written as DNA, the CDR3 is TGTGCCAGCAGCGTCGGGAATAGCGGGGGGGCCCAGGAGACCCAGTACTTC. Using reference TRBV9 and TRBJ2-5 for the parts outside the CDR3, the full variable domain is DSGVTQTPKHLITATGQRVTLRCSPRSGDLSVYWYQQSLDQGLQFLIQYYNGEERAKGNILERFSAQQFPDLHSELNLSSLELGDSALYFCASSVGNSGGAQETQYFGPGTRLLVL.